This T cell receptor (beta chain) was sequenced during a study of beta chain features in type 1 diabetes listed by TCRdb under 2018. With respect to the entire study: Patients and healthy donors did not differ in mean age, gender distribution, total cell number or subset yield. A total of around 110,000,000 sorted cells were examined across all samples, and RNA yield correlated strongly with the number of cells per subset. In the study, TCRB repertoires of sorted circulating CD4+ T cell subsets from recently diagnosed type 1 diabetes patients were compared with those of matched healthy donors. Whereas all 30 or so donors provided naive and central memory subsets, regulatory and stem cell-like memory subsets were isolated from just 8 patients and about 8 healthy donors.

A single peripheral blood draw of around 0.11 L on average was collected from each donor into heparinised tubes. Using a panel that included CD45RO, CCR7, CD25, CD127, CD95 and CD27, naive, central memory, regulatory and stem cell-like memory CD4+ T cells were sorted on a BD FACSAria II. Purity was above 95% for every sorted population. PBMCs were isolated right away by Lymphoprep density gradient centrifugation and were stained directly, without culture. So that batch effects would be minimized, each experiment stained and sorted samples in pairs, pairing one healthy donor with one patient. The entire amount of isolated RNA was reverse transcribed using the High Capacity cDNA Reverse Transcription Kit, so the sequenced TCRB transcripts were expressed ones. Naive, central memory and regulatory T cell samples underwent deep immunoSEQ sequencing, averaging around 3.9 million total reads per sample. Sorted cells were lysed in RLT buffer, and RNA was extracted using DNase-treated RNeasy Micro or Mini kits according to cell number. Each cell subset was processed separately to prevent cross-contamination, with patient and healthy donor samples processed together. The immunoSEQ multiplex PCR was used to amplify TCRB sequences from cDNA, generating 87-bp fragments that spanned the CDR3 region. Sequencing of the amplicons was done on the Illumina HiSeq platform. As for how the authors treated the data: PCR bias was computationally corrected using synthetic template baselines, reads within Hamming distance 2 were collapsed, and singletons that could not be merged were discarded. By aligning reads against IMGT, V, D and J genes, CDR3 length, and insertions or deletions at six rearrangement sites were assigned. Within each subset, clonotype counts were normalized to sorted cell number, after which true diversity and Gini coefficients were computed with the tcR R package. The overlap coefficient, calculated on TCRB nucleotide sequences, was used to quantify repertoire sharing. In TCRdb, the immuneACCESS table is reduced to in-frame sequences with V and J assigned. These tables do not hold every clone; where another copy was compared, an unresolved V gene accounts for under half, and the others remain unexplained. V, J and clone size are those of that table, while D and trimming were read from the DNA. The sample includes a few hundred thousand clones, with 8% to 10% observed a single time. In total, the top ten clones hold approximately 0.55% of the sample.

A remark on this clone: Its antigen is currently not known. No per-base quality is available; no much larger clone lies one base away.

The paper as a whole reports these results and caveats: Naive, central memory and regulatory TCRB repertoires appeared more similar among patients than among healthy donors. Only small numbers of individuals were included in the HLA sub-analyses, which left unresolved whether HLA type had any influence on TCRB rearrangement. In all four CD4+ subsets, TCRB CDR3 length was moderately but significantly shorter in type 1 diabetes patients. Patients with type 1 diabetes made fewer insertions and deleted more nucleotides at VDJ recombination sites, implying thymic rearrangement abnormalities. Shorter templates might have been favored by PCR, but patient and control samples were amplified and corrected together, so both groups would have been affected equally by any skew. Because cDNA was sequenced instead of genomic DNA, activated cells with high expression could be over-represented, although the groups did not differ in activation or CD3 levels.

Per the germline V gene, SGHNT is the CDR1 and YENEEA is the CDR2. Taken from cysteine to phenylalanine, the CDR3 has 15 residues. The DNA shown is the 45-base CDR3, in frame from base 1. Compared with germline, V lacks 7 bases and J lacks 3 bases; bases without a gene match: 10. This TCR derives from a young man with type 1 diabetes. Here the chain combines TRBV11-3 and TRBJ2-3; 7 bases in the junction line up with TRBD2. The sequenced sample consisted of central memory CD4+ T cells from blood. CDR3 loop: CASTKRASGTDTQYF. The base sequence is TGTGCCAGCACCAAACGGGCTAGCGGAACAGATACGCAGTATTTT.